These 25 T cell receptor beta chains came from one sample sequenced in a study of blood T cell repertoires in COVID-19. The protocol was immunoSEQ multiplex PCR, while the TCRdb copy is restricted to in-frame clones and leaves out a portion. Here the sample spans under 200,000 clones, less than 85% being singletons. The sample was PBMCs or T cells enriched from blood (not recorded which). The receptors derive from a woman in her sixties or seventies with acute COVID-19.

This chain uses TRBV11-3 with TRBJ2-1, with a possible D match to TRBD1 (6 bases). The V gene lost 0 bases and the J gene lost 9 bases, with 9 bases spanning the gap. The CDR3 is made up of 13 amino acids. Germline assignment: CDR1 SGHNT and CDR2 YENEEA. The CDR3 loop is CASSLEGGFEQFF. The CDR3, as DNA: TGTGCCAGCAGCTTAGAAGGGGGATTTGAGCAGTTCTTC.

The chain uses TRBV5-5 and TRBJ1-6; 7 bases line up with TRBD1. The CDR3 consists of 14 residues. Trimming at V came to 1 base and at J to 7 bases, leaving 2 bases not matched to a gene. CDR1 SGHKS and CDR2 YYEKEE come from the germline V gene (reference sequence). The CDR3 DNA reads TGTGCCAGCAGCTTGAGACAGGGAAATTCACCCCTCCACTTT. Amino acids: CASSLRQGNSPLHF.

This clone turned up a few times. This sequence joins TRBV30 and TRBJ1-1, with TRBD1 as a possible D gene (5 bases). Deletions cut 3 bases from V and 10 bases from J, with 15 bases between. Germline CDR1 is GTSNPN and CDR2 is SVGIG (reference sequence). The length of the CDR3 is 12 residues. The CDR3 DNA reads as TGTGCCTGGAGGGTACAGGCTCGGACAGCTTTCTTT. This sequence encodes CAWRVQARTAFF.

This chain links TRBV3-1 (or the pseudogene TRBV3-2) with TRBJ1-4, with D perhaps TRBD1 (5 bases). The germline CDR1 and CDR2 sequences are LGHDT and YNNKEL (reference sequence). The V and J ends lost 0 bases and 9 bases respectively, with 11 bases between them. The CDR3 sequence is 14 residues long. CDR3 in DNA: TGTGCCAGCAGCCAAGAAGGGGCACAACAAAAACTGTTTTTT. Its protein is CASSQEGAQQKLFF.

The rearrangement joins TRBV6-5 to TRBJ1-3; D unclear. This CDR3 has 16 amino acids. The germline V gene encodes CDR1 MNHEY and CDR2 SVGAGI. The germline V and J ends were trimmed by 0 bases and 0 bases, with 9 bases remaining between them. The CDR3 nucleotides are TGTGCCAGCAGTTACTCTTCTGGCGGCTCTGGAAACACCATATATTTT. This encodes CASSYSSGGSGNTIYF.

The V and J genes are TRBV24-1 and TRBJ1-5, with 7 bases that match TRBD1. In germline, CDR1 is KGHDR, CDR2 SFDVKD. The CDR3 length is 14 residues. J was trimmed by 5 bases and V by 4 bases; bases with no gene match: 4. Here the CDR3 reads CATSDRQGDQPQHF. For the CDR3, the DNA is TGTGCCACCAGTGACCGACAGGGAGATCAGCCCCAGCATTTT.

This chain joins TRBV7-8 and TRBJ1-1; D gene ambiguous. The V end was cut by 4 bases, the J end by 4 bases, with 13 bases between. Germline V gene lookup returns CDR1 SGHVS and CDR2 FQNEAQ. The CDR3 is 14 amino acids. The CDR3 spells CASSSPPDATEAFF. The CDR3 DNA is TGTGCCAGCAGCTCCCCCCCAGATGCCACTGAAGCTTTCTTT.

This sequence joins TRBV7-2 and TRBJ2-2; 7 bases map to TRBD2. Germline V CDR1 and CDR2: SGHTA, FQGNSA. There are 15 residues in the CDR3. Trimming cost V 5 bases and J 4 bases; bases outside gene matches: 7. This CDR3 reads CASSPAGVFTGELFF. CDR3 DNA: TGTGCCAGCAGCCCTGCGGGGGTCTTCACCGGGGAGCTGTTTTTT.

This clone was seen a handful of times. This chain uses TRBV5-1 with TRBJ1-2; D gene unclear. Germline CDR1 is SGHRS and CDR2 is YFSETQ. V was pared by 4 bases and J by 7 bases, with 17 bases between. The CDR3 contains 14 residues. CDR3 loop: CASSGLFSKTGYTF. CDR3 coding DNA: TGCGCCAGCAGCGGGCTCTTCAGTAAAACTGGCTACACCTTC.

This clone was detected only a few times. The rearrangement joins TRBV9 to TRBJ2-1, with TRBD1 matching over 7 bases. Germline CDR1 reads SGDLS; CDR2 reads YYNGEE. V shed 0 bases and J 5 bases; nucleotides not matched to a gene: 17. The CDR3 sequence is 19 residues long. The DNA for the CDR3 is TGTGCCAGCAGCGTAGCCCGGGACAGTAGGAAGAGGTTTCACAATGAGCAGTTCTTC. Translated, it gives CASSVARDSRKRFHNEQFF.

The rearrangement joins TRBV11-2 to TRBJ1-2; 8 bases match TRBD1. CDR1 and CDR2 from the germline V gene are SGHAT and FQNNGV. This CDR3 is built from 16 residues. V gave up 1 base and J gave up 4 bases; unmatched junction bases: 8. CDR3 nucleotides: TGTGCCAGCAGCTTAGGGAGGACAGGGTTGGGCTATGGCTACACCTTC. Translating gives CASSLGRTGLGYGYTF.

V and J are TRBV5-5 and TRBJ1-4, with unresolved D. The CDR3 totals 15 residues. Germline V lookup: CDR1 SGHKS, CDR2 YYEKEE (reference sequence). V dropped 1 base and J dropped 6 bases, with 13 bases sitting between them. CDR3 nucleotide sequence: TGTGCCAGCAGCTTGCGGAGGGAAGGCTATGAAAAACTGTTTTTT. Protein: CASSLRREGYEKLFF.

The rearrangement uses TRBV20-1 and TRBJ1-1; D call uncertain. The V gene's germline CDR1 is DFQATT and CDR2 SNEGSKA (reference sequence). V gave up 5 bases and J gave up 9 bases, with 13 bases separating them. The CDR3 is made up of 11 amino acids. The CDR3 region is CSASPQRQAFF. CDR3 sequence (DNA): TGCAGTGCTTCCCCCCAGCGTCAAGCTTTCTTT.

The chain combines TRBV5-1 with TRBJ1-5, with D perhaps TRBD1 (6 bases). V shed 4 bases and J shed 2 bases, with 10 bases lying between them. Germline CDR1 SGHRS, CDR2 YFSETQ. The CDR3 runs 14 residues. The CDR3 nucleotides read TGCGCCAGCAGCCCGGACAGCCGCAATCAGCCCCAGCATTTT. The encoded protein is CASSPDSRNQPQHF.

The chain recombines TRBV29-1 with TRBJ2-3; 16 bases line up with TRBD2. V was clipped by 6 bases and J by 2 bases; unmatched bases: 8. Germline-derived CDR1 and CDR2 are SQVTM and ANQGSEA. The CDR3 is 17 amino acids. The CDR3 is CSVPPGLAGGPTDTQYF. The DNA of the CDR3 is TGCAGCGTCCCCCCGGGACTAGCGGGGGGGCCCACAGATACGCAGTATTTT.

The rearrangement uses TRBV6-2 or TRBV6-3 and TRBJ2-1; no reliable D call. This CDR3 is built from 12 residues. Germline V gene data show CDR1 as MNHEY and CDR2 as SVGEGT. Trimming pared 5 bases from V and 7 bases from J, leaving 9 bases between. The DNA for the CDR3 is TGTGCCAGCAGTCGATACTCTAATGAGCAGTTCTTC. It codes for CASSRYSNEQFF.

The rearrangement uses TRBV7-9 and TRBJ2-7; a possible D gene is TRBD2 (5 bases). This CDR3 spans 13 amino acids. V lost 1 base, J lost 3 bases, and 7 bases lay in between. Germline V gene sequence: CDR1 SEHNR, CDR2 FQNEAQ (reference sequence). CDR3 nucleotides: TGTGCCAGCAGCTTAGGGGAGAACTACGAGCAGTACGTC. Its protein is CASSLGENYEQYV.

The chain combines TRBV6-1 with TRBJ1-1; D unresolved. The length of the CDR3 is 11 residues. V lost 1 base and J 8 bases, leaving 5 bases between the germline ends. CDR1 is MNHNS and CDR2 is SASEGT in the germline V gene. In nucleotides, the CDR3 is TGTGCCAGCAGTGAAGTTGCGGAAGCTTTCTTT. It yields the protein CASSEVAEAFF.

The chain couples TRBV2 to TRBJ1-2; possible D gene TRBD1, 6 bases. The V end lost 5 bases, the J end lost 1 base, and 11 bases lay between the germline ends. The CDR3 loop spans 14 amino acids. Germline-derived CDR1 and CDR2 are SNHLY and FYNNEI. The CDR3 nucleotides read TGTGCCAGCAGTCCTGGGGACATTAACTATGGCTACACCTTC. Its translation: CASSPGDINYGYTF. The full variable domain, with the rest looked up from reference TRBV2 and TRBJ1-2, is EPEVTQTPSHQVTQMGQEVILRCVPISNHLYFYWYRQILGQKVEFLVSFYNNEISEKSEIFDDQFSVERPDGSNFTLKIRSTKLEDSAMYFCASSPGDINYGYTFGSGTRLTVV.

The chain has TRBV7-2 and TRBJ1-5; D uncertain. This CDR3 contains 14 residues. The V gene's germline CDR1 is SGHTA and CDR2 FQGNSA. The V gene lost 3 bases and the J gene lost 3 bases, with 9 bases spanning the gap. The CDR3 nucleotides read TGTGCCAGCAGCTTCGGGAATTCCAATCAGCCCCAGCATTTT. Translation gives CASSFGNSNQPQHF.

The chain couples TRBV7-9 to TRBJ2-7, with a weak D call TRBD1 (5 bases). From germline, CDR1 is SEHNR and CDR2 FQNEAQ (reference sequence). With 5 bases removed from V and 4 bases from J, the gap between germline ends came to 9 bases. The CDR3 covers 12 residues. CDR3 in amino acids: CASSTRTYEQYF. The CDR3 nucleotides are TGTGCCAGCAGCACCCGGACATACGAGCAGTACTTC. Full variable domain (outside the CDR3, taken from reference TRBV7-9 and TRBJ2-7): DTGVSQNPRHKITKRGQNVTFRCDPISEHNRLYWYRQTLGQGPEFLTYFQNEAQLEKSRLLSDRFSAERPKGSFSTLEIQRTEQGDSAMYLCASSTRTYEQYFGPGTRLTVT.

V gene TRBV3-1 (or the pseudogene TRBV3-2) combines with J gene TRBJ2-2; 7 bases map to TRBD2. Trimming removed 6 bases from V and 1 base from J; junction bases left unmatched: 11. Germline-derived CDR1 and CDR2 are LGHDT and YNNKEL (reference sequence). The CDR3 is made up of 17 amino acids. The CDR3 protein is CASSTLRDYENTGELFF. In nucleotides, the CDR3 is TGTGCCAGCAGTACACTCCGGGACTACGAGAACACCGGGGAGCTGTTTTTT.

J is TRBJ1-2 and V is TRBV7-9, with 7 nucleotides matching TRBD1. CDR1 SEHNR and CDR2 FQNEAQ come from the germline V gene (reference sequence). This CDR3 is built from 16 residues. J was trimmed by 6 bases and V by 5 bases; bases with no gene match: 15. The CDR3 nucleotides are TGTGCCAGCAGCAAACCACCGGGACAGTCTAAAAATGGCTACACCTTC. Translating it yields CASSKPPGQSKNGYTF.

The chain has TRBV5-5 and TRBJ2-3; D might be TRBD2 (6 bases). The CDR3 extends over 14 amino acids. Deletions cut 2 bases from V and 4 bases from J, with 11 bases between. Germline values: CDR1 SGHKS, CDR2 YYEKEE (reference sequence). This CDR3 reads CASSFGREADTQYF. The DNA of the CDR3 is TGTGCCAGCAGCTTCGGCAGGGAGGCAGATACGCAGTATTTT.

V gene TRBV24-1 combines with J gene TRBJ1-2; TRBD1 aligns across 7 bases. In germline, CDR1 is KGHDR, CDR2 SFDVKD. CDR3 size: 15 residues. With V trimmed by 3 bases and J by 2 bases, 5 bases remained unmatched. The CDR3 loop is CATSDGIQGNYGYTF. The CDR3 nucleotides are TGTGCCACCAGTGATGGAATACAGGGGAACTATGGCTACACCTTC.